Below, one TCR beta chain is given with its context. What it binds is not known. Germline V CDR1 and CDR2: MNHNS, SASEGT. The germline V and J ends were trimmed by 7 bases and 1 base, with 4 bases remaining between them. This CDR3 region has 12 residues. The entry originates in a study of T cell clonotyping in hematopoietic cell transplantation. General observations from the study: Cells were unsorted, so CD4 and CD8 contributions were not separated. Broader posttransplant TCR repertoire diversity was predicted by graft donor and pretransplant recipient Inverse Simpson Index values. At the given depth, recipient repertoires were over 97% de novo clonotypes.

Recipient blood drawn about 28 days pretransplant and days 30, 100, 180 after. Only in-frame clones appear in the TCRdb table, and some are missing; sequencing was by immunoSEQ multiplex PCR. The sample holds about 6,200 clones; approximately 80% are singletons and the top ten take about 30%. The sample was PBMCs, taken 100 days after allogeneic stem cell transplant. The rearrangement links TRBV6-1 to TRBJ2-2, with D unclear. The receptor comes from a female patient aged 30-39 years who had an allogeneic stem cell transplant, so the T cells may come from the graft donor. Some clones in this sample may be carry-over from other donors' samples. The CDR3 sequence is CASTRNTGELFF. In DNA, the CDR3 is TGTGCCAGCACCAGGAACACCGGGGAGCTGTTTTTT.